Described below is a single T cell receptor (beta chain) sequence and its context. The antigen is not known. The sample carries other DNA sequences with the same CDR3. The sample comes from a study of shared clonotypes between healthy human individuals. Only in-frame clones appear in the TCRdb table, and some are missing; sequencing was by immunoSEQ multiplex PCR. The sample includes some 1,100,000 clones, 75% to 85% of them seen just once. Study observations and caveats: In general, naive subsets displayed greater estimated richness than memory subsets did.

This clonotype was obtained from a man between 18 and 35 years old in good health. Some clones in this sample may be carry-over from other donors' samples. The sample consisted of memory CD4+ T cells from PBMCs. Documented subset: CD45RA-negative fraction.

The CDR3 region has the DNA TGTGCCAGCAGTAAAGGCACTGAAGCTTTCTTT. Protein sequence: CASSKGTEAFF. V gene TRBV2 combines with J gene TRBJ1-1; D is unclear. Germline CDR1 and CDR2: SNHLY and FYNNEI. Trimming removed 5 bases from V and 4 bases from J, with 5 bases in between. The CDR3 loop spans 11 amino acids.